The source of this TCR beta chain is a study of T cells after yellow fever vaccination. The CDR3 extends over 14 amino acids. This clonotype was detected a few times. What it binds is unknown. Making TCR cDNA involved 5'RACE template switching, which added UMIs and a universal primer site. TCRdb analysed the 5' RACE reads with MiXCR anew, one entry per CDR3 protein. This table holds 400,000 or so distinct CDR3 sequences, approximately 10% found once. Whole-study results and caveats: The presence of abundant clonotypes contaminating from the bulk population was possible in FACS-sorted repertoires. Some clonotypes, a small share, were shared between CD4 and CD8 compartments. Researchers report a weaker secondary response that nonetheless peaked faster, day 5 versus 15.

This material consisted of PBMCs, taken on the day of the first yellow fever vaccination. The chain couples TRBV21-1 to TRBJ2-1; whether TRBD2, the table's D call, matches the DNA was not checked. TRBV21-1 is recorded as a pseudogene. The TCR was taken from a man aged 18-30 years who received the YFV17D yellow fever vaccine. The CDR3: CASSNISGGDEQFF. In DNA form, the CDR3 reads TGTGCCAGCAGCAATATTTCCGGAGGGGATGAGCAGTTCTTC.